This entry is about one T cell receptor beta chain. This entry is derived from a study of T cell changes during pregnancy in multiple sclerosis. Sequenced by immunoSEQ multiplex PCR; TCRdb stores in-frame clones only, minus some. The data hold some 26,000 clones, with 75% to 90% observed a single time. The CDR3 consists of 15 residues. The germline CDR1 and CDR2 sequences are MNHNS and SASEGT. Trimming took off 10 bases at V and 0 bases at J, with 13 bases between the two ends. The chain is built from TRBV6-1 and TRBJ1-6; D gene ambiguous. The specimen comprised CD4+ T cells from peripheral blood mononuclear cells, sampled in the first trimester of pregnancy. The clonotype was recovered from a female donor in good health, enrolled as a control in a pregnancy study. Written as DNA, the CDR3 is TGTGCCACCGCTACCCGAAGCTCCTATAATTCACCCCTCCACTTT. Protein sequence: CATATRSSYNSPLHF.